The text below deals with one T cell receptor beta chain. Its binding antigen is unknown. Per-nucleotide qualities are absent, and no much larger clonotype sits a single base away. This sample is part of a study of blood T cell repertoires in COVID-19 (dated by TCRdb to between 2020 and 2021). With respect to the entire study: Collaborator samples came from the United States, Italy and Spain and covered acute and convalescent phases of COVID-19. The prospective study material was composed of cDNA or gDNA derived from T cells, B-cell-depleted T cells, or PBMCs. Subjects who had been exposed to COVID-19, were actively infected with it, or had recovered from it provided the deeply sampled blood TCRbeta repertoires that made up the dataset. The repertoires were released in a freely available public database meant as a resource for research on the immune response to SARS-CoV-2. The samples were drawn from the first 160 participants of the ongoing ImmuneRACE study and from 1,254 subjects provided by 6 global collaborators. The sample metadata nearly always contained a de-identified subject ID, COVID-19 status, age in years and sex. Where available, HLA class I and class II types were taken from metadata supplied by the sample provider and were not determined by assay-based typing. Broader findings and caveats from the paper: The quantity of clinical and demographic metadata differed by source and by participant and was supplied without curation.

TCRbeta CDR3 regions were amplified from genomic DNA using the immunoSEQ Assay, a bias-controlled multiplex PCR. Per the source publication's procedure: Nucleated cell counts per sample were estimated from amplification of reference gene primers within the assay. To quantify the absolute abundance of each unique TCRbeta CDR3 rearrangement, sequence reads were collapsed and filtered. Productive Simpson clonality was computed per sample as the square root of Simpson's diversity index over productive rearrangements. TCRdb provides this immuneACCESS table in a form limited to in-frame rearrangements. Some clones are lacking; in checked studies, under half of them reflect an unresolved V gene, and why the rest are absent is not known. The V and J calls and clone size were taken over from that table, and D and trimming were inferred from the DNA. The sample table shows some 350,000 clones, and 80% to 90% are seen once. The top ten clones comprise over 4.5% of the sample.

Enrolling through a virtual design, the prospective study's participants ranged in age from roughly 18 to 90 years and lived across roughly 23 United States geographic areas. In the prospective study, participants were assigned to cohorts based on the clinical history participants reported in a screening survey and a study questionnaire. Recovered participants in ImmuneRACE Cohort 3 were defined by two consecutive negative NP/OP PCR tests, clearance by a healthcare professional, or resolution of symptoms. Mobile phlebotomists in the prospective study collected whole blood, serum and a nasopharyngeal or oropharyngeal swab from every participant. Participants in the prospective study had the option to provide additional blood draws and questionnaires over an approximately 2-month period. Before DNA extraction, blood samples from the prospective study were shipped at room temperature or frozen. The germline V gene supplies CDR1 MGHDK and CDR2 SYGVNS. V is cut by 4 bases and J by 3 bases, and the space between the germline ends is 12 bases. Taken from cysteine to phenylalanine, the CDR3 has 14 residues. Only CDR3 DNA remains: 42 bases, in frame from the first base.

The receptor chain draws on TRBV25-1 and TRBJ1-1, and TRBD1 may be the D gene, going by 5 matching bases. Sequences were obtained from PBMCs or T cells enriched from blood (not recorded which). This sequence was found in a man younger than 45 who had recovered from COVID-19. The DNA is TGTGCCAGCAGTGGATCTGACAGTTACACTGAAGCTTTCTTT. Its protein reads: CASSGSDSYTEAFF.